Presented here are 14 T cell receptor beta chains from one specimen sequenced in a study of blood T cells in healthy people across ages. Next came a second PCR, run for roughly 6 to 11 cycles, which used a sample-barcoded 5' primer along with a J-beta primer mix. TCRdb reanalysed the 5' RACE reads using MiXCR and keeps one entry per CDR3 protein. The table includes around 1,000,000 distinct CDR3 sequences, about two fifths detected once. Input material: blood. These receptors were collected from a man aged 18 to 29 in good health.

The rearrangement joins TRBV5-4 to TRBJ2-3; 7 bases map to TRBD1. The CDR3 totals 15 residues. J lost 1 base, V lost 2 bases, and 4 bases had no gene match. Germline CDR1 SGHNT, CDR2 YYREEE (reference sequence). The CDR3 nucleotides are TGTGCCAGCAGCTTAACTACAGGGGGCACAGATACGCAGTATTTT. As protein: CASSLTTGGTDTQYF.

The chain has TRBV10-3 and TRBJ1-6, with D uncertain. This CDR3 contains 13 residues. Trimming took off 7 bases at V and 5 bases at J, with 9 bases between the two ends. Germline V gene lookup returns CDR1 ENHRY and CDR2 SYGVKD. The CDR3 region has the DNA TGTGCCATCACCCGGGAGAATAATTCACCCCTCCACTTT. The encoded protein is CAITRENNSPLHF.

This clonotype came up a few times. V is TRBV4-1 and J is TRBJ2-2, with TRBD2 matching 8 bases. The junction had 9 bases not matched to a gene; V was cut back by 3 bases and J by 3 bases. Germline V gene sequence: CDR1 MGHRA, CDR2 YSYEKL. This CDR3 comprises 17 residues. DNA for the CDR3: TGCGCCAGCAGCCACATAGGTAGCGGGGCTCACACCGGGGAGCTGTTTTTT. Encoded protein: CASSHIGSGAHTGELFF.

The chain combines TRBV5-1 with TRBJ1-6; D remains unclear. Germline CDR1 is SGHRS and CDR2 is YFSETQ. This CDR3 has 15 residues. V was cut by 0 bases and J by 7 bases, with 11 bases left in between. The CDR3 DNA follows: TGCGCCAGCAGCTTGGAAGTCCCAGACAATTCACCCCTCCACTTT. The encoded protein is CASSLEVPDNSPLHF.

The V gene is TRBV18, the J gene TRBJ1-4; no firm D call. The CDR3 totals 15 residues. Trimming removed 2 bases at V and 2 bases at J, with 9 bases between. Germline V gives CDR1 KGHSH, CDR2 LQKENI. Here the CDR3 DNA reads TGTGCCAGCTCACCAAGGCCTGGGACTAATGAAAAACTGTTTTTT. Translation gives CASSPRPGTNEKLFF. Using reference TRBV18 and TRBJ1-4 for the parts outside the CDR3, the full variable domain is NAGVMQNPRHLVRRRGQEARLRCSPMKGHSHVYWYRQLPEEGLKFMVYLQKENIIDESGMPKERFSAEFPKEGPSILRIQQVVRGDSAAYFCASSPRPGTNEKLFFGSGTQLSVL.

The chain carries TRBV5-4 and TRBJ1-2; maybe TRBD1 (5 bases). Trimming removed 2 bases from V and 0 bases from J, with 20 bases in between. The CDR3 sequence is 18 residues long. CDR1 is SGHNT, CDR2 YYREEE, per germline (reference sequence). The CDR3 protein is CASSFQISKRQPNYGYTF. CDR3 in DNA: TGTGCCAGCAGCTTCCAGATATCGAAAAGACAGCCTAACTATGGCTACACCTTC.

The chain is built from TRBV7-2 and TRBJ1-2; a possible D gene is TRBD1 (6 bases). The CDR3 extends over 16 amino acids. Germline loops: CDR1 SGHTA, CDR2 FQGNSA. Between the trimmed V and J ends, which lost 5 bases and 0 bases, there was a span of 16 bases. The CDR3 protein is CASSIFGTQANYGYTF. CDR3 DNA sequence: TGTGCCAGCAGCATTTTCGGGACACAAGCTAACTATGGCTACACCTTC.

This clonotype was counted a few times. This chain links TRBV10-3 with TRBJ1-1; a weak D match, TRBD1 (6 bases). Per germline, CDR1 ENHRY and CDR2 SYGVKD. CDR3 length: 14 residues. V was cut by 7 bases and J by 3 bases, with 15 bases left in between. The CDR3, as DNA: TGTGCCATCAAGCGGGGACAAGGCGACACTGAAGCTTTCTTT. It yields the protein CAIKRGQGDTEAFF.

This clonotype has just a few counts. The CDR3 DNA follows: TGTGCCACTCAGGCGACGGGAAACTCCTACAATGAGCAGTTCTTC. It encodes CATQATGNSYNEQFF. The rearrangement links TRBV24-1 to TRBJ2-1, with D tentatively TRBD2 (5 bases). The V and J ends lost 10 bases and 0 bases respectively, with 15 bases between them. The CDR3 spans 15 residues. Germline-derived CDR1 and CDR2 are KGHDR and SFDVKD.

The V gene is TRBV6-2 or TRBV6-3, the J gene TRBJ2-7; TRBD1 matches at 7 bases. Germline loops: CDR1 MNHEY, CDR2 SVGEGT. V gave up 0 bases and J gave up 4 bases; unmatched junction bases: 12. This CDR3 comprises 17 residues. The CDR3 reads CASSYSHRKAGGYEQYF. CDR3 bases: TGTGCCAGCAGTTACTCGCATCGTAAGGCAGGGGGTTACGAGCAGTACTTC.

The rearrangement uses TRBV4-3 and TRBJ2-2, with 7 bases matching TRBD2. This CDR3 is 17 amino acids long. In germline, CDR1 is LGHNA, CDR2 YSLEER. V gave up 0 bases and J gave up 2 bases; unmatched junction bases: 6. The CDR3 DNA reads TGCGCCAGCAGCCAAGATAGGGCGGGGGTAAACACCGGGGAGCTGTTTTTT. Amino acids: CASSQDRAGVNTGELFF.

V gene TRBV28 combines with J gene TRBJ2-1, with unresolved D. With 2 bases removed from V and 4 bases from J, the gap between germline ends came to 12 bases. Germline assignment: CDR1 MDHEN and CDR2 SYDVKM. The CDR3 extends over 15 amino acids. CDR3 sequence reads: CASSLNTEIYNEQFF. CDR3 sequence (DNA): TGTGCCAGCAGTTTAAACACGGAGATTTACAATGAGCAGTTCTTC. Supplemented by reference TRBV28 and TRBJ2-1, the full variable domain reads DVKVTQSSRYLVKRTGEKVFLECVQDMDHENMFWYRQDPGLGLRLIYFSYDVKMKEKGDIPEGYSVSREKKERFSLILESASTNQTSMYLCASSLNTEIYNEQFFGPGTRLTVL.

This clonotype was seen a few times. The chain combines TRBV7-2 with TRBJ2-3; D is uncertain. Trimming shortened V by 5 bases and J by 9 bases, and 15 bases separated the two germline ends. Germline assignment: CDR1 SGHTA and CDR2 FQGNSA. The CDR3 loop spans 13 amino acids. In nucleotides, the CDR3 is TGTGCCAGCAGCGTAGGGCTTTACGGAACGCAGTATTTT. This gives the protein CASSVGLYGTQYF.

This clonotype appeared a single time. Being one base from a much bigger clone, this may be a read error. The CDR3 nucleotides read TGTGCCAGCAGCGTATATTCCATCACAGATACGCAGTATTTT. Its translation is CASSVYSITDTQYF. The rearrangement uses TRBV7-2 and TRBJ2-3, with no clear D. The length of the CDR3 is 14 residues. The germline CDR1 and CDR2 sequences are SGHTA and FQGNSA. V gave up 5 bases and J gave up 2 bases, with 11 bases separating them.